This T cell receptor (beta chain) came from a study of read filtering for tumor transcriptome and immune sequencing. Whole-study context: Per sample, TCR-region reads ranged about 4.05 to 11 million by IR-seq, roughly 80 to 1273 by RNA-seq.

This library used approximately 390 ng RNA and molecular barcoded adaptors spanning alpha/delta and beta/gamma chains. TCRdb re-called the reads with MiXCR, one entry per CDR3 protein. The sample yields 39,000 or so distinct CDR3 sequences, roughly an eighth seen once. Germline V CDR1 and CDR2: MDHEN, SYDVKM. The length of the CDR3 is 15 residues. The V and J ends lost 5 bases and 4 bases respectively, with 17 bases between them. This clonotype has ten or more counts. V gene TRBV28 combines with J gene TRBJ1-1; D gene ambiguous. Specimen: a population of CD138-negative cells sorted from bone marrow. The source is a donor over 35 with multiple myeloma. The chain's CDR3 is CASSPTRGMGTEAFF. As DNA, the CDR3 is TGTGCCAGCAGTCCCACCCGTGGCATGGGCACTGAAGCTTTCTTT.